The 14 T cell receptor beta chains below were found in one sample sequenced in a study of identical twins. TCRdb re-called the 5' RACE reads through MiXCR, storing one row per CDR3 protein. Counted here are about 300,000 distinct CDR3 sequences, 9% to 15% occurring once; the ten biggest clones make up 7.2%. These data were likewise used in another study, on yellow fever vaccine responses in identical twins.

The sequencing sample was made of CD8+ T cells sorted from blood. The source of these receptors is a woman aged 18-35 years in good health.

The chain joins TRBV11-3 to TRBJ2-1; maybe TRBD1 (5 bases). From germline, CDR1 is SGHNT and CDR2 YENEEA. Deletions cut 5 bases from V and 4 bases from J, with 9 bases between. This CDR3 region has 13 residues. The CDR3 is CASSRKGYNEQFF. In DNA form, the CDR3 reads TGTGCCAGCAGCCGCAAGGGGTACAATGAGCAGTTCTTC.

V usage is TRBV6-1 and J usage is TRBJ2-1; tentatively, D is TRBD1 (8 bases). V was cut by 5 bases and J by 7 bases, with 15 bases left in between. CDR3 size: 14 residues. CDR1 and CDR2 (germline): MNHNS, SASEGT. The CDR3 sequence is CASSTQGGWNEQFF. The CDR3 DNA is TGTGCCAGCAGTACACAGGGGGGGTGGAATGAGCAGTTCTTC.

This clonotype has more than one count but fewer than ten. The rearrangement links TRBV3-1 to TRBJ1-6; D possibly corresponds to TRBD1 (5 bases). The CDR3 contains 13 residues. Germline loops: CDR1 LGHDT, CDR2 YNNKEL (reference sequence). Trimming pared 1 base from V and 8 bases from J, leaving 6 bases between. The CDR3 loop is CASSQAGYSPLHF. Written as DNA, the CDR3 is TGTGCCAGCAGCCAAGCAGGGTATTCACCCCTCCACTTT. The complete variable domain, with remaining parts taken from reference TRBV3-1 and TRBJ1-6, reads DTAVSQTPKYLVTQMGNDKSIKCEQNLGHDTMYWYKQDSKKFLKIMFSYNNKELIINETVPNRFSPKSPDKAHLNLHINSLELGDSAVYFCASSQAGYSPLHFGNGTRLTVT.

This rearrangement joins TRBV5-5 to TRBJ1-5; D gene uncertain. Germline V gene lookup returns CDR1 SGHKS and CDR2 YYEKEE (reference sequence). The germline V and J ends were trimmed by 4 bases and 5 bases, with 13 bases remaining between them. There are 14 residues in the CDR3. CDR3 residues: CASSPEATYQPQHF. The CDR3 DNA follows: TGTGCCAGCAGCCCGGAAGCCACTTATCAGCCCCAGCATTTT. The full variable domain, rest sourced from reference TRBV5-5 and TRBJ1-5, is DAGVTQSPTHLIKTRGQQVTLRCSPISGHKSVSWYQQVLGQGPQFIFQYYEKEERGRGNFPDRFSARQFPNYSSELNVNALLLGDSALYLCASSPEATYQPQHFGDGTRLSIL.

This clonotype was found many times. The chain uses TRBV28 and TRBJ2-3; tentatively, D is TRBD1 (6 bases). The V gene's germline CDR1 is MDHEN and CDR2 SYDVKM. This CDR3 comprises 14 residues. The V end was cut by 8 bases, the J end by 2 bases, with 14 bases between. Here the CDR3 reads CASGGQISTDTQYF. The DNA for the CDR3 is TGTGCCAGCGGCGGACAGATTTCCACAGATACGCAGTATTTT.

This chain uses TRBV2 with TRBJ2-4, with TRBD1 identical over 7 bases. The CDR3 loop spans 13 amino acids. Germline-derived CDR1 and CDR2 are SNHLY and FYNNEI. The J segment lost 5 bases and the V segment lost 7 bases, leaving 5 bases of the junction unmatched. The CDR3 coding sequence is TGTGCCAGCATCCGTACAGGGGAAAACATTCAGTACTTC. Translation gives CASIRTGENIQYF.

This clonotype has a count of ten or more. The chain links TRBV12-3 or TRBV12-4 to TRBJ2-1, with no clear D. The CDR3 is made up of 13 amino acids. Trimming stripped 5 bases from V and 8 bases from J, with 13 bases between. CDR3 in amino acids: CASSIISQDEQFF. CDR3 DNA sequence: TGTGCCAGCAGTATAATCTCCCAGGATGAGCAGTTCTTC.

This clonotype was seen ten or more times. The J gene is TRBJ2-1, the V gene TRBV29-1; 9 bases are shared with TRBD2. This CDR3 contains 17 residues. CDR1 and CDR2 (germline): SQVTM, ANQGSEA. V trimming: 2 bases; J trimming: 3 bases; junction bases outside the gene matches: 11. This CDR3 is CSVEPLTTSGVYNEQFF. The DNA for the CDR3 is TGCAGCGTTGAACCCCTCACGACTAGCGGAGTCTACAATGAGCAGTTCTTC.

The chain links TRBV6-4 to TRBJ2-3; D call uncertain. The CDR3 contains 14 residues. Per the germline V gene, CDR1 is MRHNA and CDR2 is SNTAGT. Trimming shortened V by 0 bases and J by 4 bases, and 8 bases separated the two germline ends. CDR3 nucleotide sequence: TGTGCCAGCAGTGACTCCAGAGAGTCAGATACGCAGTATTTT. Its translation is CASSDSRESDTQYF.

This clonotype showed up just a few times. This chain connects TRBV29-1 to TRBJ1-2; TRBD1 is a possible D gene (5 bases). This CDR3 has 13 amino acids. Trimming stripped 4 bases from V and 4 bases from J, with 13 bases between. The germline V gene has CDR1 SQVTM and CDR2 ANQGSEA. Here the CDR3 reads CSVGSGTAYGYTF. The CDR3 DNA follows: TGCAGCGTTGGATCCGGGACGGCCTATGGCTACACCTTC.

The CDR3 sequence is CASSADPGLARNEQFF. CDR3 DNA sequence: TGTGCCAGCAGCGCGGACCCGGGACTAGCGAGGAATGAGCAGTTCTTC. The chain joins TRBV9 to TRBJ2-1, with 10 bases aligning to TRBD2. Germline trimming cut 3 bases from V and 7 bases from J; bases unmatched to any gene: 10. The CDR3 consists of 16 residues. Per the germline V gene, CDR1 is SGDLS and CDR2 is YYNGEE.

This clonotype was observed a few times. The V call is TRBV5-6, the J call TRBJ2-1, with D possibly being TRBD2 (5 bases). This CDR3 is 14 amino acids long. Germline V CDR1 and CDR2: SGHDT, YYEEEE. The V end was cut by 0 bases, the J end by 8 bases, with 12 bases between. The CDR3 bases are TGTGCCAGCAGCTTGGCTCTAGCCCCTTATGAGCAGTTCTTC. Its protein product is CASSLALAPYEQFF.

This clonotype was seen only a few times. The chain combines TRBV5-5 with TRBJ2-3, with D possibly TRBD2 on 6 matching bases. V shed 10 bases and J shed 0 bases, with 15 bases lying between them. This CDR3 spans 14 amino acids. CDR1 is SGHKS, CDR2 YYEKEE, per germline (reference sequence). CDR3 sequence: CAVAALLSTDTQYF. CDR3 bases: TGTGCCGTAGCGGCCCTCTTGAGCACAGATACGCAGTATTTT.

The chain combines TRBV28 with TRBJ1-1; D not certain. CDR3 length: 14 amino acids. V was trimmed by 1 base and J by 6 bases, leaving 12 bases between them. The germline V gene has CDR1 MDHEN and CDR2 SYDVKM. CDR3 sequence reads: CASSLFHEVPEAFF. For the CDR3, the DNA is TGTGCCAGCAGTTTATTCCATGAAGTCCCTGAAGCTTTCTTT.